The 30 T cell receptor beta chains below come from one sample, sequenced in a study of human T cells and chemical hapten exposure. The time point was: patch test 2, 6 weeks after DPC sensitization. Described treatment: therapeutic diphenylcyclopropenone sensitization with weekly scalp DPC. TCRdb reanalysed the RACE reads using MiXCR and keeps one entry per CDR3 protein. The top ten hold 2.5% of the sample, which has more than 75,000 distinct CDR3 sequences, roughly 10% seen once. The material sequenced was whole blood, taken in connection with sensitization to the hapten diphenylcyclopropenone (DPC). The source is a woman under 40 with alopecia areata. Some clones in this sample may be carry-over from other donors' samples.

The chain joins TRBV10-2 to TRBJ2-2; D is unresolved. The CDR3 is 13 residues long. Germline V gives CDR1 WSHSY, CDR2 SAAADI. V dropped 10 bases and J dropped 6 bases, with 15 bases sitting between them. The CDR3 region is CAILNIGPGELFF. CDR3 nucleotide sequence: TGCGCCATACTCAATATTGGTCCCGGGGAGCTGTTTTTT.

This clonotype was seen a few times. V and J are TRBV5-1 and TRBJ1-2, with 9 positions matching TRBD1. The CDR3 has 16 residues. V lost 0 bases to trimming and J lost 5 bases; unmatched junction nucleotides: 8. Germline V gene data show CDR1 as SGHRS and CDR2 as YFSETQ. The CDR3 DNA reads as TGCGCCAGCAGCTTGGGACCCGGGACAGGGTCTTATGGCTACACCTTC. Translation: CASSLGPGTGSYGYTF.

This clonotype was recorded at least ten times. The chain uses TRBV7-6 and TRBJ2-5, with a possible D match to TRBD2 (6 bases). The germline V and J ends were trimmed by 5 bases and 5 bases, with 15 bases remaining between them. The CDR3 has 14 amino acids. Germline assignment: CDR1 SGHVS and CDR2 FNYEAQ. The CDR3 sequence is CASSNNYRGETQYF. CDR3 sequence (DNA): TGTGCCAGCAGCAATAACTATCGGGGGGAGACCCAGTACTTC. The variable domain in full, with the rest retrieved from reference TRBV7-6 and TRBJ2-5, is GAGVSQSPRYKVTKRGQDVALRCDPISGHVSLYWYRQALGQGPEFLTYFNYEAQQDKSGLPNDRFSAERPEGSISTLTIQRTEQRDSAMYRCASSNNYRGETQYFGPGTRLLVL.

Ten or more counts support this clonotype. CDR3 residues: CASSLFAGAATEQFF. In nucleotides, the CDR3 is TGTGCCAGCAGCTTATTCGCGGGGGCAGCCACCGAGCAGTTCTTC. The genes are TRBV11-2 and TRBJ2-1, with D maybe TRBD2 (7 bases). V was clipped by 2 bases and J by 10 bases, with 18 bases between them. This CDR3 spans 15 amino acids. The germline gives CDR1 SGHAT, CDR2 FQNNGV.

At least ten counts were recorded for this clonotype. CDR3 coding DNA: TGCAGCGTGCCGGGACAGGGGTTTAGCGGAGATACGCAGTATTTT. Its translation: CSVPGQGFSGDTQYF. This chain uses TRBV29-1 with TRBJ2-3; 10 nucleotides line up with TRBD1. Germline CDR1 and CDR2: SQVTM and ANQGSEA. The CDR3 has 15 amino acids. V gave up 6 bases and J gave up 5 bases; unmatched junction bases: 11.

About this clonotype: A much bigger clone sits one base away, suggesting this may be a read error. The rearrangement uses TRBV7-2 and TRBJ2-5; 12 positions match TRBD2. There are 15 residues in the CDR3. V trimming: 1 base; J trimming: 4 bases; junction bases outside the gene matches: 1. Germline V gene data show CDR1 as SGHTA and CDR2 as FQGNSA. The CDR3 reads CASSLVTSGGETQYF. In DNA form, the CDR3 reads TGTGCCAGCAGCTTAGTGACTAGCGGGGGAGAGACCCAGTACTTC.

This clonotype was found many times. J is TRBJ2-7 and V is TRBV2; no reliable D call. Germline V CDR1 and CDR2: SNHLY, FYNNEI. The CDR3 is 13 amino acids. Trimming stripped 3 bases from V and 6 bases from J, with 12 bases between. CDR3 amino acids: CASSEMVPLEQYF. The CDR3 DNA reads TGTGCCAGCAGTGAGATGGTTCCTCTCGAGCAGTACTTC.

CDR3 nucleotides: TGCAGCGTTGGTAGTTTTACACCACTCGGAGAGCAGTACTTC. It yields the protein CSVGSFTPLGEQYF. This chain uses TRBV29-1 with TRBJ2-7, with D uncertain. This CDR3 is built from 14 residues. Trimming pared 4 bases from V and 7 bases from J, leaving 20 bases between. CDR1 and CDR2 from the germline V gene are SQVTM and ANQGSEA.

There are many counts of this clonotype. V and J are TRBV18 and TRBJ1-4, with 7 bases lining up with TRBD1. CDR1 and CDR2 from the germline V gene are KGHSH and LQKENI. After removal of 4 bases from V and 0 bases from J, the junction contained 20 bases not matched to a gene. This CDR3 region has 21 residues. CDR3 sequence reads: CASSRNPTGTAQQATNEKLFF. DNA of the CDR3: TGTGCCAGCTCACGGAACCCTACCGGGACAGCCCAGCAAGCAACTAATGAAAAACTGTTTTTT.

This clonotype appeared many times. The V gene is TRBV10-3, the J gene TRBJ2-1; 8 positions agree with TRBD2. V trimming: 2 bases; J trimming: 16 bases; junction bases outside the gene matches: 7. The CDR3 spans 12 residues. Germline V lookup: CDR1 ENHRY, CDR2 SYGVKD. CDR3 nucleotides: TGTGCCATCAGTGAGACCGGGACTAGTTTTTTCTTC. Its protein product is CAISETGTSFFF.

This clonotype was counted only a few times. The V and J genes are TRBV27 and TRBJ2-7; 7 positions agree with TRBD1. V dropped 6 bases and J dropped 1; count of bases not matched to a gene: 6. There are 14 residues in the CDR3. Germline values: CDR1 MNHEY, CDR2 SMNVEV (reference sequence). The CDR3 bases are TGTGCCAGCAGGACCGGGACAGATTCCTACGAGCAGTACTTC. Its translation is CASRTGTDSYEQYF.

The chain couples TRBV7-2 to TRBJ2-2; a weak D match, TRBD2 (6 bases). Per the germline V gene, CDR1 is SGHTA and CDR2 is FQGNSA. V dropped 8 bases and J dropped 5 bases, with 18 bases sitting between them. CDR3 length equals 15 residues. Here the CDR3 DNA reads TGTGCCAGCGGGAGATCTGGAGGGTGGACCGGGGAGCTGTTTTTT. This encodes CASGRSGGWTGELFF.

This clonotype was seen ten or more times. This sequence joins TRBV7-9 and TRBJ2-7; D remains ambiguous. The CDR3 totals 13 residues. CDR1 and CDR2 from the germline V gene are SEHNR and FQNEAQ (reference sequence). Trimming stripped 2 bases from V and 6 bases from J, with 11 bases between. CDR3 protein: CASSLLGRTEQYF. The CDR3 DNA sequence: TGTGCCAGCAGCTTACTCGGTAGAACCGAGCAGTACTTC.

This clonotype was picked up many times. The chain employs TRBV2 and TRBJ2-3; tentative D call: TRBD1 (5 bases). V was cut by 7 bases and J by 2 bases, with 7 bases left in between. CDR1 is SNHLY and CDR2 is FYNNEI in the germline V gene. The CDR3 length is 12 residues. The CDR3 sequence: CASKGNTDTQYF. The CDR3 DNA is TGTGCCAGCAAGGGGAACACAGATACGCAGTATTTT.

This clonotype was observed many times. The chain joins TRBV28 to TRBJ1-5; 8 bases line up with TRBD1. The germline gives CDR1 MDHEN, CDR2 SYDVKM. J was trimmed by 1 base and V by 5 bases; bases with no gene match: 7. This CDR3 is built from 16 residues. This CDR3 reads CASSPGQGRSNQPQHF. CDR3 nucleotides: TGTGCCAGCAGTCCAGGACAGGGCAGGAGCAATCAGCCCCAGCATTTT. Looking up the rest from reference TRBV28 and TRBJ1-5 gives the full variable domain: DVKVTQSSRYLVKRTGEKVFLECVQDMDHENMFWYRQDPGLGLRLIYFSYDVKMKEKGDIPEGYSVSREKKERFSLILESASTNQTSMYLCASSPGQGRSNQPQHFGDGTRLSIL.

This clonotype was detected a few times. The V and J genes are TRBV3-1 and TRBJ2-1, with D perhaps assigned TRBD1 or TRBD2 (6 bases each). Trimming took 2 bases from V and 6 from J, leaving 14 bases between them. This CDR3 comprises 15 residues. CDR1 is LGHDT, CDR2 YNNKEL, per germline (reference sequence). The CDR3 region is CASSQPRKGGNEQFF. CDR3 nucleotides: TGTGCCAGCAGCCAACCCCGGAAGGGGGGCAATGAGCAGTTCTTC.

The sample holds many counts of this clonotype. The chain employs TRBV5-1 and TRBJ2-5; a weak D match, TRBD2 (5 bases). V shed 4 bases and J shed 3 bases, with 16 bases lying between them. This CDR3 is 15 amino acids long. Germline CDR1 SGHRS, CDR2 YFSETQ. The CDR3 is CASSLRGFGEETQYF. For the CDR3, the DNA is TGCGCCAGCAGCCTTCGAGGGTTCGGAGAAGAGACCCAGTACTTC.

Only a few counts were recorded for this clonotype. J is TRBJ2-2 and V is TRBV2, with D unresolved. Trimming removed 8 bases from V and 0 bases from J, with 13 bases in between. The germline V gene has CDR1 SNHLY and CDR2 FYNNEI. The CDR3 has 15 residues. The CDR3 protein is CASSRANANTGELFF. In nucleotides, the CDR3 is TGTGCCAGCTCTCGGGCGAACGCGAACACCGGGGAGCTGTTTTTT.

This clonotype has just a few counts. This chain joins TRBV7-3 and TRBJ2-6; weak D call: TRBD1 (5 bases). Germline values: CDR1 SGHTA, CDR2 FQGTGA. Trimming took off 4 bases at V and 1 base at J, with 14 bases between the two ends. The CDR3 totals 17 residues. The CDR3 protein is CASSSQGDGSGANVLTF. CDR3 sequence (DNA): TGTGCCAGCAGCTCCCAGGGTGATGGGTCTGGGGCCAACGTCCTGACTTTC.

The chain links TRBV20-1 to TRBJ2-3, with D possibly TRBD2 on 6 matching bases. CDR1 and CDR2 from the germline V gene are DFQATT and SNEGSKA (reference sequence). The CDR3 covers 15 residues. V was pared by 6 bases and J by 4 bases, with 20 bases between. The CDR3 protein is CSARGPRSGADTQYF. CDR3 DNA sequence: TGCAGTGCCCGGGGCCCCCGCTCGGGAGCAGATACGCAGTATTTT.

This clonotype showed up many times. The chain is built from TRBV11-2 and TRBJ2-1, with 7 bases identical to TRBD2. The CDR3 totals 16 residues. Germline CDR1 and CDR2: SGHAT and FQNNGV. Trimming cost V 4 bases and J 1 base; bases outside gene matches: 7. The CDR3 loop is CASSSISGVSYNEQFF. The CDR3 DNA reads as TGTGCCAGCAGCTCCATAAGCGGGGTGTCCTACAATGAGCAGTTCTTC.

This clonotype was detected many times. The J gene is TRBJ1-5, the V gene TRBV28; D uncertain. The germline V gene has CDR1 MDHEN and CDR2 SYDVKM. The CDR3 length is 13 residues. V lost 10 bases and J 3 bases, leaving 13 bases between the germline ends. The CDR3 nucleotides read TGTGCCACACGGATTCAGGACAATCAGCCCCAGCATTTT. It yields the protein CATRIQDNQPQHF.

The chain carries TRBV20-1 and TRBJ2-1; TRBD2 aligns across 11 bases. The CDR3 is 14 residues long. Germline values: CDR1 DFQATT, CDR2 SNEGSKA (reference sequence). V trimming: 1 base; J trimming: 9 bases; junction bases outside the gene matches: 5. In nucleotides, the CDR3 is TGCAGTGCTAGAGCACTAGCGGGGGTGGGTGAGCAGTTCTTC. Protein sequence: CSARALAGVGEQFF.

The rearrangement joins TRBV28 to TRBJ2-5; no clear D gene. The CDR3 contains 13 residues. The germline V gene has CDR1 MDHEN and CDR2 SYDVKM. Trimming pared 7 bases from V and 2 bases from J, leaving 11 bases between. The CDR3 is CASTRLAQETQYF. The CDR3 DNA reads TGTGCCAGCACAAGACTTGCGCAAGAGACCCAGTACTTC.

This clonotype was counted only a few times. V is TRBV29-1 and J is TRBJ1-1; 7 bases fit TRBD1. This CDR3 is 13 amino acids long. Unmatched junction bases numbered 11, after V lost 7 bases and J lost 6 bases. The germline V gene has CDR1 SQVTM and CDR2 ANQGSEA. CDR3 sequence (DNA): TGCAGCGGGAAGATAGACAGGGACGCTGAAGCTTTCTTT. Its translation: CSGKIDRDAEAFF.

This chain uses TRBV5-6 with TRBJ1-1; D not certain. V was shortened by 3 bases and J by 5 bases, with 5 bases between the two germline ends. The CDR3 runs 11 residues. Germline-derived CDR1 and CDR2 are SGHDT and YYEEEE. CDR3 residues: CASSSQTEAFF. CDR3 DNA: TGTGCCAGCAGCTCCCAAACTGAAGCTTTCTTT.

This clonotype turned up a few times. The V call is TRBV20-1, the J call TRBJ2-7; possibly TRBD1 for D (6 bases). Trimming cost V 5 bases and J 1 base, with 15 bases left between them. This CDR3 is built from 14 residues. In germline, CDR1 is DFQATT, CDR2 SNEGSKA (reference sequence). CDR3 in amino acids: CSADPLTGSYEQYF. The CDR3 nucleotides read TGCAGTGCTGATCCCCTGACAGGATCCTACGAGCAGTACTTC.

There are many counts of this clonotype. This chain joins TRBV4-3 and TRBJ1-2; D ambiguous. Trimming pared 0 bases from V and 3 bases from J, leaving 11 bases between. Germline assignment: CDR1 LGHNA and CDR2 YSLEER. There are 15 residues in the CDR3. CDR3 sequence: CASSQEGRPDYGYTF. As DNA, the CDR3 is TGCGCCAGCAGCCAAGAGGGCAGGCCGGACTATGGCTACACCTTC.

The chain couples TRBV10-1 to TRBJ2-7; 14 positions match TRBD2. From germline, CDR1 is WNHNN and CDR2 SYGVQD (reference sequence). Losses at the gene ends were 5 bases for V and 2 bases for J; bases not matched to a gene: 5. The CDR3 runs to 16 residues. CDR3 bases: TGCGCCAGCAGTACCGGGACTAGCGGGAGCCCCTACGAGCAGTACTTC. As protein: CASSTGTSGSPYEQYF.

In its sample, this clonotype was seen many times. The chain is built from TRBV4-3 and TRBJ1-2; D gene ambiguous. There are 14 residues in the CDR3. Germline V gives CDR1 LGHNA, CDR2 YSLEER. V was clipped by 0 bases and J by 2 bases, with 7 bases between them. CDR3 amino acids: CASSQDHYNYGYTF. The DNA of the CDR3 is TGCGCCAGCAGCCAAGATCATTACAACTATGGCTACACCTTC.